Listed here are 24 T cell receptor beta chains from one sample, sequenced in a study of blood T cell repertoires in COVID-19. TCRdb's table, derived via immunoSEQ multiplex PCR, lists solely in-frame clones and lacks some. This sample carries approximately 98,000 clones, 82% of them seen once, and the ten largest clones take around a sixth. Sequenced input: peripheral blood. The origin of the receptors is an elderly man with acute or convalescent COVID-19.

The genes are TRBV24-1 and TRBJ1-1; the D is unclear. The CDR3 is 11 amino acids. Per the germline V gene, CDR1 is KGHDR and CDR2 is SFDVKD. V lost 4 bases to trimming and J lost 10 bases, with 9 bases between them. CDR3 protein: CATSDPYRAFF. The CDR3 DNA is TGTGCCACCAGTGACCCCTACCGAGCTTTCTTT.

The chain joins TRBV9 to TRBJ1-2; D call uncertain. This CDR3 has 15 amino acids. Germline-derived CDR1 and CDR2 are SGDLS and YYNGEE. Between the trimmed V and J ends, which lost 2 bases and 0 bases, there was a span of 11 bases. The CDR3 DNA sequence: TGTGCCAGCAGCGTTTCGGGATTAGCTAACTATGGCTACACCTTC. Protein sequence: CASSVSGLANYGYTF.

This clone has a single count. The genes are TRBV28 and TRBJ2-7, with a weak D call TRBD2 (7 bases). The CDR3 has 13 amino acids. Germline V gene sequence: CDR1 MDHEN, CDR2 SYDVKM. V was cut by 4 bases and J by 3 bases, with 10 bases left in between. Here the CDR3 DNA reads TGTGCCAGCAGTTGGGGAGGGGGCTACGAGCAGTACTTC. Protein sequence: CASSWGGGYEQYF.

V is TRBV2 and J is TRBJ2-1; TRBD2 matches at 13 bases. Germline V lookup: CDR1 SNHLY, CDR2 FYNNEI. The CDR3 covers 14 residues. V trimming: 9 bases; J trimming: 7 bases; junction bases outside the gene matches: 6. CDR3 protein: CARTSGGGVNEQFF. CDR3 nucleotide sequence: TGTGCCAGAACTAGCGGGGGGGGCGTAAATGAGCAGTTCTTC.

The gene calls are TRBV6-2 or TRBV6-3 and TRBJ1-2; maybe TRBD1 (5 bases). Per the germline V gene, CDR1 is MNHEY and CDR2 is SVGEGT. The CDR3 runs 14 residues. Trimming removed 4 bases at V and 1 base at J, with 10 bases between. This CDR3 reads CASSFQGFNYGYTF. The CDR3 DNA sequence: TGTGCCAGCAGTTTTCAGGGATTTAACTATGGCTACACCTTC.

This clone is a singleton in its sample. The chain employs TRBV5-1 and TRBJ1-2, with D hard to call. CDR3 length: 14 amino acids. Germline loops: CDR1 SGHRS, CDR2 YFSETQ. The V end was cut by 6 bases, the J end by 9 bases, with 21 bases between. CDR3 bases: TGCGCCAGCACCACTACTCCTGGCCAGCTGCGCTACACCTTC. This translates into CASTTTPGQLRYTF.

The chain couples TRBV6-2 or TRBV6-3 to TRBJ2-7; D remains ambiguous. Germline values: CDR1 MNHEY, CDR2 SVGEGT. CDR3 length: 11 residues. V was trimmed by 5 bases and J by 7 bases, leaving 9 bases between them. DNA of the CDR3: TGTGCCAGCAGTGATTCTGAGGAGCAGTACTTC. Its translation is CASSDSEEQYF.

CDR3 region: CASRGAYPADTEAFF. CDR3 in DNA: TGTGCCAGCAGGGGGGCCTACCCCGCGGACACTGAAGCTTTCTTT. The chain combines TRBV6-6 with TRBJ1-1; TRBD1 might be the D (6 bases). V was clipped by 6 bases and J by 3 bases, with 17 bases between them. CDR1 is MNHNY, CDR2 SVGAGI, per germline (reference sequence). The CDR3 extends over 15 amino acids.

The V call is TRBV28, the J call TRBJ1-6; TRBD1 might be the D (5 bases). There are 17 residues in the CDR3. The V end lost 1 base, the J end lost 3 bases, and 13 bases lay between the germline ends. The germline CDR1 and CDR2 sequences are MDHEN and SYDVKM. CDR3 nucleotides: TGTGCCAGCAGTTTATTTGTTGGGGCAGTCTATAATTCACCCCTCCACTTT. Translation gives CASSLFVGAVYNSPLHF.

The chain couples TRBV5-1 to TRBJ1-2; the D is unclear. The CDR3 covers 16 residues. Germline V CDR1 and CDR2: SGHRS, YFSETQ. V was trimmed by 0 bases and J by 4 bases, leaving 16 bases between them. CDR3 nucleotide sequence: TGCGCCAGCAGCTTGGGCGGGAATCAAGTGAGCTATGGCTACACCTTC. Translating gives CASSLGGNQVSYGYTF. The full variable domain, in which reference TRBV5-1 and TRBJ1-2 provide the parts outside the CDR3, is KAGVTQTPRYLIKTRGQQVTLSCSPISGHRSVSWYQQTPGQGLQFLFEYFSETQRNKGNFPGRFSGRQFSNSRSEMNVSTLELGDSALYLCASSLGGNQVSYGYTFGSGTRLTVV.

This chain uses TRBV9 with TRBJ1-1; 12 bases fit TRBD1. The CDR3 contains 17 residues. The junction had 12 bases not matched to a gene; V was cut back by 5 bases and J by 4 bases. Germline V gene sequence: CDR1 SGDLS, CDR2 YYNGEE. Here the CDR3 reads CASSSRDRGRSGTEAFF. The CDR3 bases are TGTGCCAGCAGTTCCCGGGACAGGGGGCGTTCGGGCACTGAAGCTTTCTTT.

V gene TRBV18 combines with J gene TRBJ1-2, with 12 bases aligning to TRBD1. The CDR3 is 17 amino acids. Germline assignment: CDR1 KGHSH and CDR2 LQKENI. Germline trimming cut 1 base from V and 4 bases from J; bases unmatched to any gene: 7. The CDR3 region is CASSPLPGTGGAYGYTF. CDR3 DNA: TGTGCCAGCTCACCACTTCCCGGGACAGGGGGCGCCTATGGCTACACCTTC.

The chain uses TRBV7-2 and TRBJ2-1; D may be TRBD2 (5 bases). The CDR3 runs 13 residues. V lost 1 base, J lost 5 bases, and 6 bases lay in between. The V gene's germline CDR1 is SGHTA and CDR2 FQGNSA. The CDR3 region has the DNA TGTGCCAGCAGCTTAGAGAGGGACAATGAGCAGTTCTTC. Protein: CASSLERDNEQFF.

The chain couples TRBV10-1 to TRBJ1-4, with D unresolved. V lost 3 bases to trimming and J lost 8 bases, with 13 bases between them. This CDR3 spans 14 amino acids. Germline V lookup: CDR1 WNHNN, CDR2 SYGVQD (reference sequence). The CDR3: CASSDRPGKEKLFF. The CDR3 coding sequence is TGCGCCAGCAGTGATCGCCCGGGAAAAGAAAAACTGTTTTTT.

The rearrangement links TRBV28 to TRBJ2-7; possible D gene TRBD1, 5 bases. Germline CDR1 reads MDHEN; CDR2 reads SYDVKM. There are 14 residues in the CDR3. V dropped 3 bases and J dropped 5 bases, with 14 bases sitting between them. The DNA of the CDR3 is TGTGCCAGCAGTTTCCCCAGGGATCGCCACGAGCAGTACTTC. Residues: CASSFPRDRHEQYF.

In this sample, this clone turned up a few times. V gene TRBV9 combines with J gene TRBJ2-1; TRBD2 agrees at 7 bases. Germline loops: CDR1 SGDLS, CDR2 YYNGEE. The CDR3 is 16 residues long. After removal of 4 bases from V and 9 bases from J, the junction contained 16 bases not matched to a gene. The CDR3 DNA reads TGTGCCAGCAGCTCTCGGGCGGGAGAATCAGGAGGTGAGCAGTTCTTC. Protein sequence: CASSSRAGESGGEQFF.

The V gene is TRBV18, the J gene TRBJ1-2, with D possibly being TRBD1 (6 bases). Germline V gene lookup returns CDR1 KGHSH and CDR2 LQKENI. The V end was cut by 3 bases, the J end by 8 bases, with 19 bases between. The CDR3 is 15 residues long. The DNA for the CDR3 is TGTGCCAGCTCACCGGACAGCCAGCCGGCGAGGGGCTACACCTTC. It is translated as CASSPDSQPARGYTF.

This clone appeared a few times. The gene calls are TRBV5-6 and TRBJ1-2; TRBD1 matches 8 bases. This CDR3 is 13 amino acids long. Germline V gene lookup returns CDR1 SGHDT and CDR2 YYEEEE. V lost 4 bases, J lost 8 bases, and 7 bases stayed unmatched. The CDR3 region is CASSIRQGRGYTF. CDR3 nucleotides: TGTGCCAGCAGCATAAGACAGGGGAGAGGCTACACCTTC. Complete variable domain (other parts from reference TRBV5-6 and TRBJ1-2): DAGVTQSPTHLIKTRGQQVTLRCSPKSGHDTVSWYQQALGQGPQFIFQYYEEEERQRGNFPDRFSGHQFPNYSSELNVNALLLGDSALYLCASSIRQGRGYTFGSGTRLTVV.

The chain combines TRBV15 with TRBJ2-5, with D maybe TRBD2 (6 bases). The ends were cut back, 6 bases at V and 4 bases at J, with 15 bases in the middle. CDR1 and CDR2 from the germline V gene are LNHNV and YYDKDF (reference sequence). The CDR3 runs to 14 residues. In DNA form, the CDR3 reads TGTGCCACCAGACGCCCTGGGGGAGGAGAGACCCAGTACTTC. Translation gives CATRRPGGGETQYF.

The chain couples TRBV7-9 to TRBJ1-3; D gene uncertain. The CDR3 contains 15 residues. Per the germline V gene, CDR1 is SEHNR and CDR2 is FQNEAQ (reference sequence). V lost 1 base and J lost 0, with 7 bases in between. For the CDR3, the DNA is TGTGCCAGCAGCTTAGGAGATCTCTCTGGAAACACCATATATTTT. Amino acid sequence: CASSLGDLSGNTIYF.

This clone appeared a few times. This sequence joins TRBV5-1 and TRBJ1-1; tentative D call: TRBD1 (5 bases). The V gene lost 4 bases and the J gene lost 2 bases, with 18 bases spanning the gap. Germline V lookup: CDR1 SGHRS, CDR2 YFSETQ. The CDR3 contains 16 residues. This CDR3 reads CASSPAEIGGNTEAFF. As DNA, the CDR3 is TGCGCCAGCAGCCCCGCCGAGATCGGGGGAAACACTGAAGCTTTCTTT.

The chain couples TRBV7-8 to TRBJ1-6; D is possibly TRBD1 (6 bases). Germline V gene lookup returns CDR1 SGHVS and CDR2 FQNEAQ. V was pared by 1 base and J by 6 bases, with 10 bases between. This CDR3 contains 15 residues. CDR3 DNA sequence: TGTGCCAGCAGCTTAGTGGGGGCAGGTAATTCACCCCTCCACTTT. Amino acids: CASSLVGAGNSPLHF. Looking up the rest from reference TRBV7-8 and TRBJ1-6 gives the full variable domain: GAGVSQSPRYKVAKRGQDVALRCDPISGHVSLFWYQQALGQGPEFLTYFQNEAQLDKSGLPSDRFFAERPEGSVSTLKIQRTQQEDSAVYLCASSLVGAGNSPLHFGNGTRLTVT.

The V gene is TRBV15, the J gene TRBJ2-7; tentatively, D is TRBD1 (6 bases). The CDR3 covers 15 residues. CDR1 and CDR2 (germline): LNHNV, YYDKDF (reference sequence). Trimming took 5 bases from V and 0 from J, leaving 14 bases between them. CDR3 bases: TGTGCCACCAGCCGCACAGGGACCGGCTCCTACGAGCAGTACTTC. It encodes CATSRTGTGSYEQYF.

In this sample, this clone turned up once. The chain couples TRBV14 to TRBJ1-6; 8 nucleotides agree with TRBD1. V lost 5 bases to trimming and J lost 1 base; unmatched junction nucleotides: 10. CDR3 length: 18 amino acids. Germline loops: CDR1 SGHDN, CDR2 FVKESK. CDR3 DNA: TGTGCCAGCAGCTTAAGACAGGGGTTGCGGTCCTATAATTCACCCCTCCACTTT. This gives the protein CASSLRQGLRSYNSPLHF. The whole variable domain, filled in from reference TRBV14 and TRBJ1-6, reads EAGVTQFPSHSVIEKGQTVTLRCDPISGHDNLYWYRRVMGKEIKFLLHFVKESKQDESGMPNNRFLAERTGGTYSTLKVQPAELEDSGVYFCASSLRQGLRSYNSPLHFGNGTRLTVT.